The clone carrying this T cell receptor beta chain turned up a few times. The target antigen is unknown. The data were obtained in a study of cytotoxic CD8 clonotypes in ibrutinib-treated CLL. Overall study findings and caveats: Clonality went up at ibrutinib response and then declined back toward baseline at progression.

The data were produced by immunoSEQ multiplex PCR, yet TCRdb's version contains in-frame clones alone and is incomplete. The sample includes approximately 170,000 clones, about 88% of them seen just once. The CDR3 contains 15 residues. CDR1 is MDHEN and CDR2 is SYDVKM in the germline V gene. J lost 3 bases, V lost 5 bases, and 9 bases had no gene match. The chain uses TRBV28 and TRBJ1-1; 7 bases line up with TRBD1. This clonotype originated in a human donor with chronic lymphocytic leukemia. The sample here was PBMCs, taken at disease progression, from a patient treated with ibrutinib. CDR3 in amino acids: CASSPTEQGYTEAFF. The DNA of the CDR3 is TGTGCCAGCAGTCCCACGGAACAGGGGTACACTGAAGCTTTCTTT.